The T cell receptor (beta chain) described here comes from a study of T-cell reconstitution after alpha-beta-depleted transplantation in children. The trim removed 7 bases at V and 2 bases at J, leaving 11 bases unmatched. This CDR3 comprises 14 residues. CDR1 and CDR2 (germline): SQVTM, ANQGSEA. Preparation of the TCRbeta library involved a method that used unique molecular identifiers. TCRdb used MiXCR to reprocess the PCR reads, holding one entry per CDR3 protein. The data contain about 640,000 distinct CDR3 sequences, roughly 13% of them singletons. This specimen was PBMCs, mostly from graft donor cells, taken 360 days after TCRalphabeta/CD19-depleted stem cell transplant. The gene calls are TRBV29-1 and TRBJ2-7; the match to TRBD1 covers 7 bases. This receptor was taken from a male patient under 18 who had a stem cell transplant for acute myeloid leukemia, so the T cells may come from the graft donor. CDR3: CSASNRDRTYEQYF. CDR3 nucleotide sequence: TGCAGCGCCTCGAACCGGGACAGAACCTACGAGCAGTACTTC.